Listed here is a single T cell receptor (beta chain). What antigen it recognizes has not been identified. Base qualities were left out, and no much larger clone turns up one base away. TCRbeta CDR3 regions were amplified from genomic DNA by means of the immunoSEQ Assay, a bias-controlled multiplex PCR. As for the authors' bioinformatics: Within the assay, amplification of reference gene primers was used to estimate how many nucleated cells each sample contained. To quantify the absolute abundance of each unique TCRbeta CDR3 rearrangement, sequence reads were collapsed and filtered. For each sample, productive Simpson clonality was calculated as the square root of Simpson's diversity index over productive rearrangements. This is the immuneACCESS table as TCRdb keeps it, with only in-frame sequences that have V and J called. A part of the clones is gone; compared with another copy, unresolved V genes explain less than half, and the rest is unexplained. That table supplies the V and J calls and clone size; D and trimming were determined from the DNA. The sample table lists about 200,000 clones, about 90% of them with a count of one. Of the sample, 1.5% to 2% is held by the ten largest clones.

Whole blood was collected in K2EDTA tubes by collaborating institutions according to the institutions' own protocols. For TCRbeta analysis, collaborators shipped samples in one of three forms: frozen whole blood, isolated PBMCs, or DNA extracted from either of those sample types. These data originate in a study of blood T cell repertoires in COVID-19 (TCRdb year 2020). With respect to the entire study: The collaborator samples originated in the United States, Italy and Spain and spanned the acute and convalescent phases of COVID-19. The material from the prospective study consisted of cDNA or gDNA derived from T cells, B-cell-depleted T cells, or PBMCs. Deeply sampled blood TCRbeta repertoires from subjects exposed to, actively infected with, or recovered from COVID-19 were included in the dataset. The repertoires were released in a freely available public database meant as a resource for research on the immune response to SARS-CoV-2. The samples were drawn from two sources: the first 160 participants of the ongoing ImmuneRACE study, and 1,000 to 1,500 subjects contributed by 6 global collaborators. Nearly every sample came with metadata listing a de-identified subject ID, COVID-19 status, age in years and sex. Where available, HLA class I and class II types were taken from metadata supplied by the sample provider and were not determined by assay-based typing.

Study-wide conclusions, independent of this receptor: How much clinical and demographic metadata was included differed by source and by participant, and the metadata was provided uncurated.

The clonotype originates from a man aged 18 to 29 with active or convalescent COVID-19. Sequencing was carried out using peripheral blood.

The nucleotides are TGTGCCAGCAGCCAAGTCCCGACTAGCGGGATCTCCAATGAGCAGTTCTTC. The translation is CASSQVPTSGISNEQFF. The sequence is built from TRBV3-1 (or the pseudogene TRBV3-2) and TRBJ2-1; 11 middle bases align to TRBD2. From its cysteine to its phenylalanine, the CDR3 spans 17 amino acids. This entry keeps only the CDR3 DNA: 51 bases, framed from base 1. Looking up the germline V gene (reference sequence) yields CDR1 LGHDT and CDR2 YNNKEL. Trimmed from V: 1 base; trimmed from J: 6 bases; junction bases lacking a gene match: 8.